These T cell receptor beta chains were read from a single sample in a study of blood T cell repertoires in COVID-19. Only in-frame clones appear in the TCRdb table, and some are missing; sequencing was by immunoSEQ multiplex PCR. The table has more than 35,000 clones, 79% seen once; the top ten hold 23%. Source material: peripheral blood. All receptors derive from a man in his 70s with acute or convalescent COVID-19. Both conserved end residues are part of each CDR3. The order of the fields is J gene, clone size, D gene, CDR3 length, V gene, CDR3 protein, CDR3 DNA. A D gene is named only where the DNA matches it firmly. Not every row has a clone size; where given, it reads once, few, many or a size class.

TRBJ1-2,NA,NA,13,TRBV28,CASSNFPRVGYTF,TGTGCCAGCAGCAACTTTCCCAGGGTTGGCTACACCTTC
TRBJ2-5,NA,NA,15,TRBV7-2,CASSSRTVYQETQYF,TGTGCCAGCAGCTCTCGTACGGTGTACCAAGAGACCCAGTACTTC
TRBJ1-1,NA,NA,12,TRBV2,CAILDRNTEAFF,TGTGCCATCCTTGACAGGAACACTGAAGCTTTCTTT
TRBJ1-4,NA,TRBD1,16,TRBV28,CASSYPGQTTNEKLFF,TGTGCCAGCAGTTATCCGGGACAGACAACTAATGAAAAACTGTTTTTT
TRBJ1-2,NA,NA,15,TRBV14,CASSPKEAPLYGYTF,TGTGCCAGCAGCCCAAAGGAGGCCCCCCTATATGGCTACACCTTC
TRBJ2-1,NA,NA,14,TRBV6-2/TRBV6-3,CASSQNWIGAEQFF,TGTGCCAGCAGCCAAAATTGGATAGGGGCAGAGCAGTTCTTC
TRBJ1-3,once,TRBD1,15,TRBV7-2,CASSLDTGAGNTIYF,TGTGCCAGCAGCTTAGATACAGGGGCTGGAAACACCATATATTTT
TRBJ2-3,NA,NA,15,TRBV4-2,CASSQEDQRADTQYF,TGTGCCAGCAGCCAAGAAGACCAGAGGGCAGATACGCAGTATTTT
TRBJ1-1,once,NA,14,TRBV7-9,CASNRGEGDTEAFF,TGTGCCAGCAACAGAGGGGAGGGGGACACTGAAGCTTTCTTT
TRBJ2-7,NA,TRBD1,15,TRBV6-1,CASSERQGARYEQYF,TGTGCCAGCAGTGAGAGACAGGGTGCCCGCTACGAGCAGTACTTC
TRBJ2-1,NA,TRBD2,15,TRBV7-2,CASSFGSGRLYEQFF,TGTGCCAGCAGCTTTGGGAGCGGGAGGTTGTATGAGCAGTTCTTC
TRBJ2-3,few,NA,15,TRBV11-2,CASIRGGNLPDTQYF,TGTGCCAGCATTAGGGGGGGAAACCTGCCCGATACGCAGTATTTT
TRBJ1-5,few,TRBD1,17,TRBV6-1,CASSGDRGVGSNQPQHF,TGTGCCAGCAGTGGAGACAGGGGTGTCGGAAGCAATCAGCCCCAGCATTTT
TRBJ1-2,NA,TRBD1,15,TRBV5-4,CASSLGTVVNYGYTF,TGTGCCAGCAGCCTAGGGACAGTCGTCAACTATGGCTACACCTTC
TRBJ1-5,NA,NA,14,TRBV2,CASSEGGAGQPQHF,TGTGCCAGCAGTGAAGGAGGAGCGGGTCAGCCCCAGCATTTT
TRBJ2-7,NA,NA,14,TRBV10-3,CAIRPPSKPYEQYF,TGTGCCATCAGACCCCCTAGCAAACCCTACGAGCAGTACTTC
TRBJ1-1,NA,NA,15,TRBV7-9,CASSSTAGHTTEAFF,TGTGCCAGCAGCTCAACGGCGGGGCATACCACTGAAGCTTTCTTT
TRBJ2-7,once,NA,16,TRBV27,CASSLSFGTLSYEQYF,TGTGCCAGCAGTTTATCCTTCGGGACATTATCCTACGAGCAGTACTTC
TRBJ2-4,NA,NA,15,TRBV24-1,CATSDHSTGGDIQYF,TGTGCCACCAGTGACCACTCCACCGGGGGAGACATTCAGTACTTC
TRBJ2-1,few,NA,13,TRBV9,CASSPSTSNEQFF,TGTGCCTCCTCACCCTCTACGAGTAATGAGCAGTTCTTC
TRBJ2-7,NA,TRBD2,14,TRBV6-5,CASRLAGQLYEQYF,TGTGCCAGCAGGCTAGCGGGACAGCTCTACGAGCAGTACTTC
TRBJ1-1,NA,NA,13,TRBV2,CASSEAETAEAFF,TGTGCCAGCAGTGAAGCGGAGACGGCTGAAGCTTTCTTT
TRBJ1-1,NA,NA,13,TRBV10-3,CAISQGSYTEAFF,TGTGCCATCAGCCAGGGCTCTTACACTGAAGCTTTCTTT
TRBJ2-3,NA,TRBD1,14,TRBV11-2,CASSQSTGPDTQYF,TGTGCCAGCAGCCAGTCGACAGGGCCAGATACGCAGTATTTT
TRBJ1-5,NA,TRBD1,14,TRBV7-2,CASSSGTGSQPQHF,TGTGCCAGCAGCTCCGGGACAGGGTCGCAGCCCCAGCATTTT
TRBJ2-1,once,TRBD2,14,TRBV11-3,CASSRTSANNEQFF,TGTGCCAGCAGCCGGACTAGCGCTAACAATGAGCAGTTCTTC
TRBJ1-4,NA,NA,15,TRBV19,CASSIIGTTNEKLFF,TGTGCCAGTAGTATAATCGGGACAACTAATGAAAAACTGTTTTTT
TRBJ2-5,NA,TRBD2,15,TRBV28,CASSPPASGGGTQYF,TGTGCCAGCAGTCCCCCGGCTAGCGGGGGTGGAACCCAGTACTTC
TRBJ2-4,NA,TRBD1,18,TRBV10-1,CASSEWGQRPLAKNIQYF,TGCGCCAGCAGTGAATGGGGACAGAGACCGCTAGCCAAAAACATTCAGTACTTC
TRBJ2-3,NA,TRBD2,17,TRBV5-1,CASSPRIGLAGTDTQYF,TGCGCCAGCAGCCCAAGAATAGGACTAGCGGGCACAGATACGCAGTATTTT
TRBJ2-2,NA,NA,15,TRBV27,CASSSWGGNTGELFF,TGTGCCAGCAGTTCGTGGGGCGGAAACACCGGGGAGCTGTTTTTT
TRBJ1-4,NA,NA,19,TRBV15,CATSRDLQAWVATNEKLFF,TGTGCCACCAGCAGAGATCTCCAGGCTTGGGTTGCAACTAATGAAAAACTGTTTTTT
TRBJ2-2,once,TRBD2,16,TRBV27,CASRAGLAGAIGELFF,TGTGCCAGCAGGGCGGGACTAGCGGGAGCCATCGGGGAGCTGTTTTTT
TRBJ1-4,NA,NA,16,TRBV4-2,CASSQDHSRTNEKLFF,TGTGCCAGCAGCCAAGATCATTCCAGGACTAATGAAAAACTGTTTTTT
TRBJ2-7,few,NA,14,TRBV14,CASSQDLEAKEQYF,TGTGCCAGCAGCCAAGATTTAGAAGCTAAAGAGCAGTACTTC
TRBJ2-7,NA,NA,10,TRBV28,CASARYEQYF,TGTGCCAGCGCCAGGTACGAGCAGTACTTC
TRBJ2-3,NA,NA,15,TRBV19,CASRIGARTTDTQYF,TGTGCCAGTAGGATTGGGGCTCGGACGACAGATACGCAGTATTTT
TRBJ2-2,NA,TRBD2,16,TRBV5-1,CASSRGLAGGTGELFF,TGCGCCAGCAGCAGAGGACTAGCGGGAGGCACCGGGGAGCTGTTTTTT
TRBJ1-5,NA,TRBD1,15,TRBV28,CASSLITGGGQPQHF,TGTGCCAGCAGTTTAATAACAGGGGGCGGTCAGCCCCAGCATTTT
TRBJ2-7,NA,TRBD2,11,TRBV28,CATTDGREQYF,TGTGCCACCACAGACGGGAGGGAGCAGTACTTC
TRBJ2-1,NA,TRBD2,16,TRBV7-2,CASSLGGTSGSQEQFF,TGTGCCAGCAGCTTAGGTGGGACTAGCGGGAGCCAGGAGCAGTTCTTC
TRBJ1-4,NA,TRBD1,15,TRBV10-3,CAISGQGPTNEKLFF,TGTGCCATCAGTGGACAGGGACCAACTAATGAAAAACTGTTTTTT